This T cell receptor beta chain was sequenced in a study of blood T cell repertoires in COVID-19. Study context: Material from acute and convalescent COVID-19 was sourced from the United States, Italy and Spain.

Authors' analysis steps: Nucleated cell counts were estimated from reference gene primer amplification. The repertoire was sequenced with immunoSEQ multiplex PCR; TCRdb's copy has only in-frame clones and lacks some. V and J calls and clone size come straight from that table; D and trimming were deduced from the DNA. The sample lists more than 250,000 clones; 86% were seen once. CDR1 MNHEY and CDR2 SVGAGI come from the germline V gene. The CDR3 contains 16 residues. V was shortened by 0 bases and J by 4 bases, with 15 bases between the two germline ends. Sequencing used PBMCs or T cells enriched from blood (not recorded which). The chain is built from TRBV6-5 and TRBJ1-2; weak D call: TRBD1 (5 bases). This TCR derives from a woman younger than 30 who had recovered from COVID-19. The CDR3 reads CASSYSINSQGYGYTF. CDR3 coding DNA: TGTGCCAGCAGTTACTCGATTAACTCCCAGGGCTATGGCTACACCTTC.